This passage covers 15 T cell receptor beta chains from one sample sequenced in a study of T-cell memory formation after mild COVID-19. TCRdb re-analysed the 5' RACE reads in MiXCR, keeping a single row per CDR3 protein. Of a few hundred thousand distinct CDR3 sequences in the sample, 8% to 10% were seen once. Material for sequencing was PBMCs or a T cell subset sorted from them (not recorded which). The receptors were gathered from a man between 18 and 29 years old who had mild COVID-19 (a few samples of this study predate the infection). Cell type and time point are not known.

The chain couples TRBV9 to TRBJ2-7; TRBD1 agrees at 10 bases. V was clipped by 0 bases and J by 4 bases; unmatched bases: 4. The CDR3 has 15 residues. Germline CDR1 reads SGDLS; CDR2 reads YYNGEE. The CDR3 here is CASSVGDRGLYEQYV. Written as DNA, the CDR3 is TGTGCCAGCAGCGTAGGCGACAGGGGGCTATACGAGCAGTACGTC.

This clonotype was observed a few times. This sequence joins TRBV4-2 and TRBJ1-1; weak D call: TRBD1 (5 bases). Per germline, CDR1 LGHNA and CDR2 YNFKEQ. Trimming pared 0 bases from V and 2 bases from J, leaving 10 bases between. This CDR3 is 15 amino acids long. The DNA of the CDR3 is TGTGCCAGCAGCCAAGATTGGGGGTTTAACACTGAAGCTTTCTTT. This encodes CASSQDWGFNTEAFF.

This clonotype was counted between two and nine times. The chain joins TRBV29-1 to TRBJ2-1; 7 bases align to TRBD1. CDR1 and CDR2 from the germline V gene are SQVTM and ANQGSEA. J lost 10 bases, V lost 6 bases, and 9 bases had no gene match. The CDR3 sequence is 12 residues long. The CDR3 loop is CSVNTGVGEQFF. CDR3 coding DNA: TGCAGCGTAAATACAGGGGTCGGGGAGCAGTTCTTC.

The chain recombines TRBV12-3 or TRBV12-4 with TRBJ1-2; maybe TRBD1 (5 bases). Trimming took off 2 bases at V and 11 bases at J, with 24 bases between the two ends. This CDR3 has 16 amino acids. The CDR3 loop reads CASSLRRNAQVGGYTF. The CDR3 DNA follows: TGTGCCAGCAGTTTAAGGAGAAACGCACAGGTTGGGGGTTACACCTTC.

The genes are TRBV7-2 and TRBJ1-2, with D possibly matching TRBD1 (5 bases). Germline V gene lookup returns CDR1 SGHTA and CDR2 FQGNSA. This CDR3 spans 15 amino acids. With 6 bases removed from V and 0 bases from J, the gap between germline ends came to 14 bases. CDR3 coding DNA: TGTGCCAGCAGTGATGTTGGGGGGACTAACTATGGCTACACCTTC. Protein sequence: CASSDVGGTNYGYTF.

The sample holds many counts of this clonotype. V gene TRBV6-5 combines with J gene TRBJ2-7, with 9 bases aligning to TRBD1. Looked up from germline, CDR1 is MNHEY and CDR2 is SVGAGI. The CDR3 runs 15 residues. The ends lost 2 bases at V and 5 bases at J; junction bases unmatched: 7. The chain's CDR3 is CASSYKTGGIHEQYF. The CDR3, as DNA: TGTGCCAGCAGTTACAAGACAGGGGGGATCCACGAGCAGTACTTC.

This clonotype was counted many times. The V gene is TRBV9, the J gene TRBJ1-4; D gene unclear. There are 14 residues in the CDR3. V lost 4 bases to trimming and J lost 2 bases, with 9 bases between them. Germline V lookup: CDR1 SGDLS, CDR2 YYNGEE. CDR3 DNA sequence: TGTGCCAGCAGCAAATTAACCACTAATGAAAAACTGTTTTTT. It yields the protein CASSKLTTNEKLFF.

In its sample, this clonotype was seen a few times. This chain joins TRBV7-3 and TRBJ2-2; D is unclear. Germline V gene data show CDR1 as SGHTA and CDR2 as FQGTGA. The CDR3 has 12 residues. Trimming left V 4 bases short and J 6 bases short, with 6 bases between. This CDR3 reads CASSSVPGELFF. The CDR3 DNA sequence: TGTGCCAGCAGCTCGGTCCCCGGGGAGCTGTTTTTT.

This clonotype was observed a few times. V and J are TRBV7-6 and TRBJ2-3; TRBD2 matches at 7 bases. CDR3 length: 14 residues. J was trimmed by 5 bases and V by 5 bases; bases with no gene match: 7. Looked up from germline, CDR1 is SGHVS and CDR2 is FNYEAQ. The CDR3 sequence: CASSPRDYGDTQYF. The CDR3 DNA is TGTGCCAGCAGCCCCCGGGACTACGGAGATACGCAGTATTTT.

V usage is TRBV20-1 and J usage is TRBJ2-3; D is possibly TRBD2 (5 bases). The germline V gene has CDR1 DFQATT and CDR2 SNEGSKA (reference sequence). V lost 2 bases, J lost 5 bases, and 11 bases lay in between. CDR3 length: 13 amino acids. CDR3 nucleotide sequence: TGCAGTGCTAGATCTAGCCCGGGAGATACGCAGTATTTT. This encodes CSARSSPGDTQYF.

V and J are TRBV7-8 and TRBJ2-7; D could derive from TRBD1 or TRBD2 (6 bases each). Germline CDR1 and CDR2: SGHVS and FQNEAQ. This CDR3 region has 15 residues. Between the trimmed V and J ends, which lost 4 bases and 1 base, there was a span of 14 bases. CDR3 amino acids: CASSSDGGASYEQYF. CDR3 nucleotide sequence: TGTGCCAGCAGCTCTGACGGGGGCGCGTCCTACGAGCAGTACTTC.

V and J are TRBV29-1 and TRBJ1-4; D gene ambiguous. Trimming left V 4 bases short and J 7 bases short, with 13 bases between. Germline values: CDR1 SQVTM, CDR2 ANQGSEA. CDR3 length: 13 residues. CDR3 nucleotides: TGCAGCGTTGCTTACGGAGGGCTTGAAAAACTGTTTTTT. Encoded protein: CSVAYGGLEKLFF. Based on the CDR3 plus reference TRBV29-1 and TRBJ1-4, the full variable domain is SAVISQKPSRDICQRGTSLTIQCQVDSQVTMMFWYRQQPGQSLTLIATANQGSEATYESGFVIDKFPISRPNLTFSTLTVSNMSPEDSSIYLCSVAYGGLEKLFFGSGTQLSVL.

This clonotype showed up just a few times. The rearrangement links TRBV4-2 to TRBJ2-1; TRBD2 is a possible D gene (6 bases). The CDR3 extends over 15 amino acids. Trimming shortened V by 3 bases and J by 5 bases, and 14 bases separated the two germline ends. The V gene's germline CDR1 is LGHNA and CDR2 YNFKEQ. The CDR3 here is CASSQTGDQHNEQFF. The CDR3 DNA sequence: TGTGCCAGCAGCCAGACGGGGGACCAACACAATGAGCAGTTCTTC.

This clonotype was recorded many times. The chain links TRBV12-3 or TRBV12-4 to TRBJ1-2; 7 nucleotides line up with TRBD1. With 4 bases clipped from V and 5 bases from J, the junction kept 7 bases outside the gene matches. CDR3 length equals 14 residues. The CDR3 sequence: CASSSWGQRYGYTF. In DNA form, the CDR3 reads TGTGCCAGCAGTTCGTGGGGACAGCGATATGGCTACACCTTC.

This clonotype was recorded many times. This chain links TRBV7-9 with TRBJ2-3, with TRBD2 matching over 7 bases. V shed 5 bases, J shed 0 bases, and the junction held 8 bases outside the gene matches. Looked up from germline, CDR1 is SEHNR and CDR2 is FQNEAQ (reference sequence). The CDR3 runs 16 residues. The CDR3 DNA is TGTGCCAGCAGCGAGCGGGGAAGAGGGAGCACAGATACGCAGTATTTT. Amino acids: CASSERGRGSTDTQYF. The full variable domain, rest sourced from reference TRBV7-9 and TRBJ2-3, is DTGVSQNPRHKITKRGQNVTFRCDPISEHNRLYWYRQTLGQGPEFLTYFQNEAQLEKSRLLSDRFSAERPKGSFSTLEIQRTEQGDSAMYLCASSERGRGSTDTQYFGPGTRLTVL.